These 12 T cell receptor beta chains were all obtained from the same sample, sequenced in a study of cytomegalovirus exposure and HLA in healthy donors. The PCR used 60 Vbeta and 13 Jbeta primers. Assay used: immunoSEQ multiplex PCR; TCRdb lists only in-frame clones, some missing. This table holds around 110,000 clones, approximately 78% found once. Sequencing was performed on PBMCs. Every receptor here comes from a young man in good health and CMV-seropositive.

This clone was detected only a few times. This rearrangement joins TRBV5-1 to TRBJ2-7; 12 positions agree with TRBD2. V was pared by 4 bases and J by 1 base, with 6 bases of the junction left unmatched. From germline, CDR1 is SGHRS and CDR2 YFSETQ. The CDR3 covers 16 residues. The CDR3 region has the DNA TGCGCCAGCAGCCGGGGACTAGCGGGCCTTTCCTACGAGCAGTACTTC. Amino acids: CASSRGLAGLSYEQYF.

V is TRBV19 and J is TRBJ1-1; D not certain. Trimming left V 3 bases short and J 1 base short, with 9 bases between. This CDR3 is 14 amino acids long. Germline CDR1 and CDR2: LNHDA and SQIVND (reference sequence). The CDR3 DNA reads as TGTGCCAGTAGTATTCGGGGAGGGAACACTGAAGCTTTCTTT. Translated: CASSIRGGNTEAFF.

This clone has only a few counts. The rearrangement links TRBV28 to TRBJ1-5; TRBD1 is a possible D gene (6 bases). V dropped 2 bases and J dropped 7 bases, with 12 bases sitting between them. Germline V gene lookup returns CDR1 MDHEN and CDR2 SYDVKM. The CDR3 runs to 14 residues. The CDR3 region has the DNA TGTGCCAGCAGTTTACAACAGGGCTACCAGCCCCAGCATTTT. Its protein is CASSLQQGYQPQHF.

V gene TRBV19 combines with J gene TRBJ1-2; a weak D match, TRBD1 (6 bases). The CDR3 runs to 13 residues. Trimming removed 7 bases from V and 0 bases from J, with 9 bases in between. Germline-derived CDR1 and CDR2 are LNHDA and SQIVND (reference sequence). CDR3 sequence reads: CASTPGANYGYTF. As DNA, the CDR3 is TGTGCCAGTACCCCAGGGGCTAACTATGGCTACACCTTC.

This rearrangement joins TRBV19 to TRBJ2-2, with D perhaps matching TRBD1 (6 bases). CDR3 length: 14 residues. The V end was cut by 5 bases, the J end by 2 bases, with 9 bases between. The V gene's germline CDR1 is LNHDA and CDR2 SQIVND (reference sequence). CDR3 sequence reads: CASSRRGNTGELFF. CDR3 nucleotide sequence: TGTGCCAGTAGTCGCAGGGGTAACACCGGGGAGCTGTTTTTT. The entire variable domain, with the rest obtained from reference TRBV19 and TRBJ2-2, is as follows: DGGITQSPKYLFRKEGQNVTLSCEQNLNHDAMYWYRQDPGQGLRLIYYSQIVNDFQKGDIAEGYSVSREKKESFPLTVTSAQKNPTAFYLCASSRRGNTGELFFGEGSRLTVL.

The rearrangement links TRBV4-2 to TRBJ1-1; 8 nucleotides agree with TRBD1. J was trimmed by 0 bases and V by 4 bases; bases with no gene match: 7. This CDR3 has 16 amino acids. Germline CDR1 and CDR2: LGHNA and YNFKEQ. The chain's CDR3 is CASSRTGKPMNTEAFF. CDR3 bases: TGTGCCAGCAGCCGGACAGGGAAGCCAATGAACACTGAAGCTTTCTTT.

The chain uses TRBV5-1 and TRBJ1-1, with no clear D. The germline V gene encodes CDR1 SGHRS and CDR2 YFSETQ. The CDR3 is 14 amino acids. V was cut by 3 bases and J by 4 bases, with 13 bases left in between. CDR3 sequence: CASSSGSGFTEAFF. DNA for the CDR3: TGCGCCAGCAGCTCAGGCTCGGGATTCACTGAAGCTTTCTTT.

This clone has just one count. The CDR3 reads CASSESLEVETQYF. Written as DNA, the CDR3 is TGTGCCAGCAGTGAATCACTCGAGGTGGAGACCCAGTACTTC. V is TRBV6-1 and J is TRBJ2-5, with unresolved D. Germline CDR1 MNHNS, CDR2 SASEGT. CDR3 size: 14 residues. V lost 2 bases, J lost 5 bases, and 12 bases lay in between.

This chain joins TRBV6-1 and TRBJ2-7; TRBD1 might be the D (6 bases). CDR3 length: 13 residues. V shed 10 bases and J shed 2 bases, with 15 bases lying between them. CDR1 MNHNS and CDR2 SASEGT come from the germline V gene. CDR3 sequence (DNA): TGTGCCACATTTGGGACATACACCTACGAGCAGTACTTC. Translating gives CATFGTYTYEQYF.

The chain links TRBV10-3 to TRBJ2-1; 7 nucleotides line up with TRBD2. V dropped 0 bases and J dropped 8; count of bases not matched to a gene: 16. Germline V gene sequence: CDR1 ENHRY, CDR2 SYGVKD. The CDR3 has 18 amino acids. As DNA, the CDR3 is TGTGCCATCAGTGAGTCAGGTGGCGCGGGGGTCTACGGGGATGAGCAGTTCTTC. Amino acid sequence: CAISESGGAGVYGDEQFF.

The J gene is TRBJ1-1, the V gene TRBV7-2, with D tentatively TRBD1 (5 bases). The length of the CDR3 is 15 residues. Germline V gene sequence: CDR1 SGHTA, CDR2 FQGNSA. V lost 0 bases and J lost 1, with 9 bases in between. The CDR3 region has the DNA TGTGCCAGCAGCTTAGCCTTCAGGGAGAACACTGAAGCTTTCTTT. Translating it yields CASSLAFRENTEAFF.

This clone was seen more than once but under ten times. The chain is built from TRBV21-1 and TRBJ1-5; the table's D call TRBD1 went unverified against the DNA. TRBV21-1 is a known pseudogene. The CDR3 has 19 amino acids. The CDR3 region is CASSVLKGGTPIGNQPQHF. CDR3 sequence (DNA): TGTGCCAGCAGCGTACTCAAGGGTGGGACACCCATTGGGAATCAGCCCCAGCATTTT.